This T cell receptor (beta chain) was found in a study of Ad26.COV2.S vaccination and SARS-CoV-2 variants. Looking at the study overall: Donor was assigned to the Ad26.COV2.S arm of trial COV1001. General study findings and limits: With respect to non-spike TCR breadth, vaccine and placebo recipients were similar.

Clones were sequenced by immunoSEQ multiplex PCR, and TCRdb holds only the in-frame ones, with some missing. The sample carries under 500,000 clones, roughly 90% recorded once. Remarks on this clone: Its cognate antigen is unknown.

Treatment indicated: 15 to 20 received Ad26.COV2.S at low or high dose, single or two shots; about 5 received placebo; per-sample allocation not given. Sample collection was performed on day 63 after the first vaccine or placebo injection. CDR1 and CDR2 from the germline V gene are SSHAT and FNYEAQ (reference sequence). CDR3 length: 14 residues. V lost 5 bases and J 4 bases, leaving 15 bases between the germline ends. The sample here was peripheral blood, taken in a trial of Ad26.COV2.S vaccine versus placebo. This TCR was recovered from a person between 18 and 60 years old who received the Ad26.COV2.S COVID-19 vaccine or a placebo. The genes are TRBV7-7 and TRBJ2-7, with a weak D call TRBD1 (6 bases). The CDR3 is CASSPRDNPYEQYF. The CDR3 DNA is TGTGCCAGCAGCCCCCGGGACAACCCTTACGAGCAGTACTTC. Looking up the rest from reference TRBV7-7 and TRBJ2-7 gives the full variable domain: GAGVSQSPRYKVTKRGQDVTLRCDPISSHATLYWYQQALGQGPEFLTYFNYEAQPDKSGLPSDRFSAERPEGSISTLTIQRTEQRDSAMYRCASSPRDNPYEQYFGPGTRLTVT.